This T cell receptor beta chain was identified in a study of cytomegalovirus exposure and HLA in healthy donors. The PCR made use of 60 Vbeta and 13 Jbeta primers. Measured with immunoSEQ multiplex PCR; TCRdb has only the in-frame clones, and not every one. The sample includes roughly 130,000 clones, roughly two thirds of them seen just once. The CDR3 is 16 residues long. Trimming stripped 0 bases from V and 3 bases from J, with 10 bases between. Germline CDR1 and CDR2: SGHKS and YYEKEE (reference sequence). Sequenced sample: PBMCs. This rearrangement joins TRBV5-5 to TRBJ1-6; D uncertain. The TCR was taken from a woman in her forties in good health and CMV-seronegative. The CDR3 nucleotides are TGTGCCAGCAGCTTGGCGTCAGGACTCTATAATTCACCCCTCCACTTT. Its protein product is CASSLASGLYNSPLHF.